This T cell receptor beta chain was sequenced for a study of regulatory T cells in long-lasting Graves disease. This clonotype was detected many times. Trimming stripped 0 bases from V and 7 bases from J, with 13 bases between. This CDR3 spans 14 amino acids. Germline V CDR1 and CDR2: SGHRS, YFSETQ. Library construction for TCR beta used iRepertoire HTBI primers and Arm-PCR of CDR3 regions. Via MiXCR, TCRdb re-called the multiplex PCR reads, giving one row per CDR3 protein. The data show 350,000 to 450,000 distinct CDR3 sequences, 14% to 15% seen once. Time point in this sample: newly diagnosed GD, antithyroid drugs for less than 3 months. With RNA extracted from PBMCs as input, the TCR library was made. These data were likewise used in another study, on T cells in Graves' hyperthyroidism and ophthalmopathy.

This clonotype was sampled from a woman in her twenties or thirties with Graves disease. The rearrangement joins TRBV5-1 to TRBJ2-5; D ambiguous. The starting material was peripheral blood mononuclear cells (PBMCs), obtained at new diagnosis, from a patient treated with antithyroid drugs. The CDR3 coding sequence is TGCGCCAGCAGCTTGGGCACCGACCGGGCGACCCAGTACTTC. Translating it yields CASSLGTDRATQYF.